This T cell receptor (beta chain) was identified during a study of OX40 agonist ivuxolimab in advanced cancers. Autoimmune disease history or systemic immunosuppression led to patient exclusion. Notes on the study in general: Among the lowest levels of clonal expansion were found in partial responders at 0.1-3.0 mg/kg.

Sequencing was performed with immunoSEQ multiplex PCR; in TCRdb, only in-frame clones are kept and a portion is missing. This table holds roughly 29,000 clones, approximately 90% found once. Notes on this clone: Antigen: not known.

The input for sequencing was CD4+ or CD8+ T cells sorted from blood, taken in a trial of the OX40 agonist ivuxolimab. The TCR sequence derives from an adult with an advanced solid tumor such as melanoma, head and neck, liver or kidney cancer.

CDR3 sequence: CASSSSDSHNEKLFF. In DNA form, the CDR3 reads TGTGCCAGCAGCTCCTCGGACAGCCATAATGAAAAACTGTTTTTT. The genes are TRBV9 and TRBJ1-4; D may be TRBD1 (6 bases). Trimming shortened V by 4 bases and J by 4 bases, and 14 bases separated the two germline ends. The CDR3 has 15 amino acids. Germline V gene sequence: CDR1 SGDLS, CDR2 YYNGEE.